These 25 T cell receptor beta chains originate from one sample sequenced in a study of T-cell memory formation after mild COVID-19. One entry per CDR3 protein results from TCRdb running MiXCR on the 5' RACE reads. The data show 500,000 to 650,000 distinct CDR3 sequences, 20% to 25% seen once. The sequenced material came from PBMCs or a T cell subset sorted from them (not recorded which). All receptors come from an adult woman who had mild COVID-19 (a few samples of this study predate the infection). Cell type and time point are not known.

This clonotype was recorded only once. The V gene is TRBV18, the J gene TRBJ2-1, with a weak D call TRBD2 (6 bases). The CDR3 has 13 residues. Deletions cut 2 bases from V and 10 bases from J, with 12 bases between. Per the germline V gene, CDR1 is KGHSH and CDR2 is LQKENI. CDR3 in amino acids: CASSPGGTPEQFF. In DNA form, the CDR3 reads TGTGCCAGCTCACCAGGGGGGACCCCAGAGCAGTTCTTC.

CDR3 DNA: TGTGCCAGCAGCTTAACGCAAAACCAGGGGGAAGCTTTCTTT. It codes for CASSLTQNQGEAFF. The J gene is TRBJ1-1, the V gene TRBV7-9; D may be TRBD1 (6 bases). The CDR3 length is 14 residues. Germline CDR1 reads SEHNR; CDR2 reads FQNEAQ (reference sequence). Trimming shortened V by 2 bases and J by 8 bases, and 15 bases separated the two germline ends.

A few counts support this clonotype. The gene calls are TRBV12-3 or TRBV12-4 and TRBJ2-3; D may be TRBD1 or TRBD2 (6 bases each). The CDR3 has 14 residues. V lost 7 bases and J 10 bases, leaving 21 bases between the germline ends. This CDR3 is CASNVQKGGGAQYF. CDR3 sequence (DNA): TGTGCCAGCAACGTGCAAAAGGGGGGCGGGGCGCAGTATTTT.

The chain employs TRBV18 and TRBJ2-6, with 7 bases that match TRBD1. Germline-derived CDR1 and CDR2 are KGHSH and LQKENI. CDR3 size: 17 residues. The J segment lost 1 base and the V segment lost 4 bases, leaving 7 bases of the junction unmatched. CDR3 nucleotides: TGTGCCAGCTCACGACAGGGTTTAATATCTGGGGCCAACGTCCTGACTTTC. It codes for CASSRQGLISGANVLTF.

This clonotype was seen more than once but under ten times. V gene TRBV29-1 combines with J gene TRBJ1-5; TRBD1 matches 7 bases. The germline CDR1 and CDR2 sequences are SQVTM and ANQGSEA. Germline trimming cut 7 bases from V and 0 bases from J; bases unmatched to any gene: 6. The CDR3 consists of 14 residues. CDR3 amino acids: CSASTGNSNQPQHF. The CDR3 nucleotides read TGCAGCGCCTCGACAGGGAATAGCAATCAGCCCCAGCATTTT.

A few counts support this clonotype. V gene TRBV7-9 combines with J gene TRBJ2-6; no reliable D call. Per the germline V gene, CDR1 is SEHNR and CDR2 is FQNEAQ (reference sequence). V lost 5 bases to trimming and J lost 4 bases, with 12 bases between them. The CDR3 extends over 15 amino acids. CDR3 sequence (DNA): TGTGCCAGCAGCCCAGGCCGGGCCGGGGCCAACGTCCTGACTTTC. Protein product: CASSPGRAGANVLTF.

This clonotype has a handful of counts. The chain links TRBV5-1 to TRBJ1-2; D gene ambiguous. Germline V gene lookup returns CDR1 SGHRS and CDR2 YFSETQ. CDR3 length: 11 amino acids. Trimming cost V 5 bases and J 6 bases, with 8 bases left between them. The DNA for the CDR3 is TGCGCCAGCAGTAACCGGGATGGCTACACCTTC. It is translated as CASSNRDGYTF.

This clonotype was seen a handful of times. The chain recombines TRBV7-9 with TRBJ1-2, with 7 bases lining up with TRBD1. The CDR3 is 12 amino acids. Per the germline V gene, CDR1 is SEHNR and CDR2 is FQNEAQ (reference sequence). Germline trimming cut 1 base from V and 12 bases from J; bases unmatched to any gene: 5. DNA of the CDR3: TGTGCCAGCAGCTTAGTAGACAGGGAGGACACCTTC. Amino acids: CASSLVDREDTF.

The rearrangement links TRBV12-3 or TRBV12-4 to TRBJ2-7; D possibly corresponds to TRBD1 (5 bases). V was pared by 0 bases and J by 5 bases, with 11 bases between. CDR3 length: 14 residues. DNA of the CDR3: TGTGCCAGCAGTTTAGCGGGGCCAGGACACGAGCAGTACTTC. Its protein is CASSLAGPGHEQYF.

The rearrangement links TRBV9 to TRBJ1-1, with 7 bases lining up with TRBD1. From germline, CDR1 is SGDLS and CDR2 YYNGEE. The CDR3 sequence is 15 residues long. Germline trimming cut 5 bases from V and 1 base from J; bases unmatched to any gene: 8. CDR3 loop: CASSRRTGENTEAFF. For the CDR3, the DNA is TGTGCCAGCAGTCGAAGGACAGGAGAGAACACTGAAGCTTTCTTT.

This clonotype was detected only a few times. The J gene is TRBJ1-6, the V gene TRBV20-1, with D uncertain. The CDR3 covers 14 residues. Germline V gene sequence: CDR1 DFQATT, CDR2 SNEGSKA (reference sequence). Trimming cost V 0 bases and J 7 bases, with 10 bases left between them. CDR3 protein: CSARDPRRNSPLHF. In DNA form, the CDR3 reads TGCAGTGCTAGAGACCCCCGAAGGAATTCACCCCTCCACTTT.

The chain joins TRBV27 to TRBJ2-7; 10 bases are a match to TRBD1. Per germline, CDR1 MNHEY and CDR2 SMNVEV (reference sequence). V lost 6 bases to trimming and J lost 1 base; unmatched junction nucleotides: 15. The CDR3 length is 18 residues. The CDR3 region has the DNA TGTGCCAGCAGCAATTCAAGGGGACAGGGGTTACTTTCCTACGAGCAGTACTTC. It encodes CASSNSRGQGLLSYEQYF.

This chain uses TRBV4-1 with TRBJ1-5, with no clear D. CDR1 MGHRA and CDR2 YSYEKL come from the germline V gene. V lost 3 bases to trimming and J lost 5 bases, with 14 bases between them. There are 15 residues in the CDR3. For the CDR3, the DNA is TGCGCCAGCAGCCAGGAGCCCCTTCCCGATCAGCCCCAGCATTTT. Its translation is CASSQEPLPDQPQHF.

The chain couples TRBV7-6 to TRBJ2-3, with D unresolved. Trimming removed 4 bases at V and 0 bases at J, with 11 bases between. Germline-derived CDR1 and CDR2 are SGHVS and FNYEAQ. CDR3 length equals 15 residues. CDR3 loop: CASSWLGSSTDTQYF. DNA of the CDR3: TGTGCCAGCAGCTGGCTTGGCAGTAGCACAGATACGCAGTATTTT. The entire variable domain, with the rest obtained from reference TRBV7-6 and TRBJ2-3, is as follows: GAGVSQSPRYKVTKRGQDVALRCDPISGHVSLYWYRQALGQGPEFLTYFNYEAQQDKSGLPNDRFSAERPEGSISTLTIQRTEQRDSAMYRCASSWLGSSTDTQYFGPGTRLTVL.

The CDR3 region is CASSGQGSIPEAFF. The CDR3 DNA follows: TGTGCCAGCAGTGGACAGGGCTCAATCCCTGAAGCTTTCTTT. The chain couples TRBV27 to TRBJ1-1, with TRBD1 matching 8 bases. Germline CDR1 and CDR2: MNHEY and SMNVEV (reference sequence). This CDR3 is 14 amino acids long. With V trimmed by 5 bases and J by 6 bases, 8 bases remained unmatched.

This clonotype has just a few counts. The chain couples TRBV3-1 to TRBJ1-3; the D is unclear. V was cut by 0 bases and J by 6 bases, with 12 bases left in between. This CDR3 contains 15 residues. Germline V CDR1 and CDR2: LGHDT, YNNKEL (reference sequence). The CDR3: CASSQDRRLENTIYF. CDR3 nucleotide sequence: TGTGCCAGCAGCCAAGATCGGAGGCTTGAAAACACCATATATTTT.

This clonotype showed up just a few times. The chain uses TRBV24-1 and TRBJ2-3; 11 bases agree with TRBD2. V trimming: 4 bases; J trimming: 4 bases; junction bases outside the gene matches: 9. The length of the CDR3 is 17 residues. Germline CDR1 is KGHDR and CDR2 is SFDVKD. In DNA form, the CDR3 reads TGTGCCACCAGTGAACCCCCGACTAGCGGGAAGTCAGATACGCAGTATTTT. As protein: CATSEPPTSGKSDTQYF.

V and J are TRBV7-9 and TRBJ2-3; possible D gene TRBD2, 5 bases. Trimming took off 3 bases at V and 5 bases at J, with 6 bases between the two ends. CDR3 length equals 12 residues. Looked up from germline, CDR1 is SEHNR and CDR2 is FQNEAQ (reference sequence). Here the CDR3 DNA reads TGTGCCAGCAGCTTGCGGGTAGATACGCAGTATTTT. Protein: CASSLRVDTQYF.

The V and J genes are TRBV14 and TRBJ1-3, with D unresolved. V was shortened by 4 bases and J by 8 bases, with 9 bases between the two germline ends. CDR1 is SGHDN, CDR2 FVKESK, per germline. The CDR3 length is 12 residues. CDR3 sequence (DNA): TGTGCCAGCAGCCCACTTCGGGACACCATATATTTT. This gives the protein CASSPLRDTIYF.

The V call is TRBV11-2, the J call TRBJ2-5; TRBD2 matches at 13 bases. Germline assignment: CDR1 SGHAT and CDR2 FQNNGV. This CDR3 is built from 16 residues. V was pared by 5 bases and J by 2 bases, with 5 bases of the junction left unmatched. This CDR3 is CASSQGLAGYQETQYF. The CDR3 DNA reads as TGTGCCAGCAGCCAGGGACTAGCGGGATATCAAGAGACCCAGTACTTC. Using reference TRBV11-2 and TRBJ2-5 for the parts outside the CDR3, the full variable domain is EAGVAQSPRYKIIEKRQSVAFWCNPISGHATLYWYQQILGQGPKLLIQFQNNGVVDDSQLPKDRFSAERLKGVDSTLKIQPAKLEDSAVYLCASSQGLAGYQETQYFGPGTRLLVL.

The chain recombines TRBV12-3 or TRBV12-4 with TRBJ1-1; possible D gene TRBD1, 6 bases. The CDR3 length is 15 residues. V was trimmed by 8 bases and J by 4 bases, leaving 20 bases between them. The DNA of the CDR3 is TGTGCCAGCTCCAAGCGGGTGATACAGGGCACTGAAGCTTTCTTT. Translation gives CASSKRVIQGTEAFF.

The chain employs TRBV24-1 and TRBJ2-2; a weak D match, TRBD1 (6 bases). The CDR3 has 16 residues. V shed 1 base and J shed 1 base, with 9 bases lying between them. Germline V lookup: CDR1 KGHDR, CDR2 SFDVKD. CDR3 in amino acids: CATSDFYRENTGELFF. The CDR3 coding sequence is TGTGCCACCAGTGATTTTTACAGGGAGAACACCGGGGAGCTGTTTTTT.

The CDR3 DNA sequence: TGCAGCGATCTATCGGGGATGCTAGCCGGCTACACCTTC. Translation: CSDLSGMLAGYTF. The genes are TRBV29-1 and TRBJ1-2; D is unclear. This CDR3 has 13 amino acids. Trimming removed 7 bases at V and 8 bases at J, with 20 bases between. Germline-derived CDR1 and CDR2 are SQVTM and ANQGSEA.

The chain links TRBV20-1 to TRBJ1-1; D is perhaps TRBD1 (5 bases). Trimming took off 2 bases at V and 6 bases at J, with 16 bases between the two ends. CDR3 length: 14 residues. The V gene's germline CDR1 is DFQATT and CDR2 SNEGSKA (reference sequence). CDR3 bases: TGCAGTGCTAGATTGGCAGGGAGTTACCCTGAAGCTTTCTTT. Translated: CSARLAGSYPEAFF.

This clonotype turned up a few times. The chain couples TRBV7-9 to TRBJ1-1; no firm D call. V was clipped by 6 bases and J by 0 bases, with 29 bases between them. CDR1 SEHNR and CDR2 FQNEAQ come from the germline V gene (reference sequence). CDR3 length: 20 residues. The CDR3: CASRPPPRRRGISMNTEAFF. The CDR3 nucleotides are TGTGCCAGCAGGCCTCCCCCCAGGCGAAGAGGAATAAGCATGAACACTGAAGCTTTCTTT.